These 19 T cell receptor beta chains were all obtained from the same sample, sequenced in a study of cytomegalovirus exposure and HLA in healthy donors (dated by TCRdb to about 2017). Libraries were built with the immunoSEQ multiplex PCR assay. The multiplex PCR relied on a mix of 60 forward primers for TCR Vbeta segments and 13 reverse primers for TCR Jbeta segments. The clones in this table, taken by TCRdb from immuneACCESS, are in-frame only. Not every clone is retained; where verified, under half of the shortfall comes from an unresolved V gene, and the cause of the rest is unknown. This sample lists around 150,000 clones; around 79% were detected once. 6.5% to 8% of the sample is held by the ten biggest clonotypes. The sequencing sample was made of PBMCs. The receptors originated from a man aged 35-49 years in good health and CMV-seropositive.

The V and J genes are TRBV27 and TRBJ2-2, with a tentative D call TRBD2 (5 bases). The V end was cut by 6 bases, the J end by 4 bases, with 12 bases between. CDR3 length: 14 residues. The V gene's germline CDR1 is MNHEY and CDR2 SMNVEV (reference sequence). Here the CDR3 reads CASSLRESTGELFF. CDR3 sequence (DNA): TGTGCCAGCAGCTTGAGGGAGAGCACCGGGGAGCTGTTTTTT.

A few counts support this clone. J is TRBJ2-7 and V is TRBV6-1, with TRBD1 matching 9 bases. The CDR3 contains 15 residues. Germline V lookup: CDR1 MNHNS, CDR2 SASEGT. V gave up 6 bases and J gave up 2 bases; unmatched junction bases: 8. The CDR3 protein is CASSQQTGGTYEQYF. The CDR3 DNA sequence: TGTGCCAGCAGCCAGCAGACAGGGGGGACCTACGAGCAGTACTTC.

This chain connects TRBV4-1 to TRBJ1-4, with D maybe TRBD1 (6 bases). The germline gives CDR1 MGHRA, CDR2 YSYEKL. This CDR3 is built from 15 residues. V lost 2 bases to trimming and J lost 0 bases, with 7 bases between them. Here the CDR3 DNA reads TGCGCCAGCAGCCAAACAGGGTCAACTAATGAAAAACTGTTTTTT. As protein: CASSQTGSTNEKLFF.

Points on this clone: This specimen includes other DNA sequences encoding the same CDR3. The V and J genes are TRBV18 and TRBJ1-1, with 8 bases matching TRBD1. CDR3 length: 14 residues. Germline V lookup: CDR1 KGHSH, CDR2 LQKENI. V shed 4 bases and J 1 base; nucleotides not matched to a gene: 2. The CDR3 DNA is TGTGCCAGCTCACTTGGACAGGGGAACACTGAAGCTTTCTTT. It codes for CASSLGQGNTEAFF.

The chain combines TRBV5-1 with TRBJ2-5, with TRBD2 matching 8 bases. The trim removed 2 bases at V and 1 base at J, leaving 1 base unmatched. This CDR3 is built from 14 residues. The germline gives CDR1 SGHRS, CDR2 YFSETQ. This CDR3 is CASSFGGVQETQYF. DNA of the CDR3: TGCGCCAGCAGCTTCGGGGGGGTCCAAGAGACCCAGTACTTC. Full variable domain (missing parts from reference TRBV5-1 and TRBJ2-5): KAGVTQTPRYLIKTRGQQVTLSCSPISGHRSVSWYQQTPGQGLQFLFEYFSETQRNKGNFPGRFSGRQFSNSRSEMNVSTLELGDSALYLCASSFGGVQETQYFGPGTRLLVL.

V usage is TRBV19 and J usage is TRBJ1-4; TRBD1 agrees at 7 bases. V lost 4 bases, J lost 5 bases, and 4 bases stayed unmatched. The CDR3 runs 14 residues. CDR1 is LNHDA and CDR2 is SQIVND in the germline V gene (reference sequence). The CDR3 sequence: CASSTTGLNEKLFF. In DNA form, the CDR3 reads TGTGCCAGTAGTACGACAGGGTTAAATGAAAAACTGTTTTTT.

J is TRBJ2-3 and V is TRBV7-3; D gene ambiguous. The CDR3 is made up of 17 amino acids. Between the trimmed V and J ends, which lost 5 bases and 0 bases, there was a span of 18 bases. Germline-derived CDR1 and CDR2 are SGHTA and FQGTGA. CDR3 in DNA: TGTGCCAGCAGCCCCAGCCTTGGCGGTCCTAGCACAGATACGCAGTATTTT. Translation: CASSPSLGGPSTDTQYF.

This chain links TRBV10-1 with TRBJ1-2; D uncertain. Per germline, CDR1 WNHNN and CDR2 SYGVQD (reference sequence). V was trimmed by 3 bases and J by 8 bases, leaving 13 bases between them. The CDR3 totals 13 residues. CDR3 sequence: CASSDGRPGGYTF. The DNA of the CDR3 is TGCGCCAGCAGTGACGGGCGTCCGGGAGGCTACACCTTC.

V and J are TRBV19 and TRBJ2-7; D is undetermined. This CDR3 region has 13 residues. V gave up 4 bases and J gave up 4 bases, with 11 bases separating them. Germline assignment: CDR1 LNHDA and CDR2 SQIVND (reference sequence). Here the CDR3 DNA reads TGTGCCAGTAGTAGAACTACTGGATACGAGCAGTACTTC. Amino acid sequence: CASSRTTGYEQYF.

Concerning this clone: The sample has other DNA sequences that encode this CDR3 too. CDR3 sequence: CASSSGQGNEQYF. The CDR3 bases are TGTGCCAGCAGCTCCGGACAGGGGAACGAGCAGTACTTC. The chain carries TRBV11-2 and TRBJ2-7; 9 bases map to TRBD1. The germline V gene has CDR1 SGHAT and CDR2 FQNNGV. V dropped 4 bases and J dropped 5; count of bases not matched to a gene: 3. The CDR3 totals 13 residues.

This clone appeared a few times. The rearrangement links TRBV7-9 to TRBJ2-3, with 15 bases aligning to TRBD2. Germline CDR1 is SEHNR and CDR2 is FQNEAQ (reference sequence). The CDR3 is 17 amino acids. Trimming took 5 bases from V and 5 from J; bases not matched to a gene: 8. CDR3 DNA sequence: TGTGCCAGCAGCCCTCCGGGACTAGCGGGAGGCTTAGATACGCAGTATTTT. Translated, it gives CASSPPGLAGGLDTQYF.

The J gene is TRBJ1-4, the V gene TRBV27; 9 bases fit TRBD1. The CDR3 runs 14 residues. CDR1 and CDR2 from the germline V gene are MNHEY and SMNVEV (reference sequence). Germline trimming cut 5 bases from V and 2 bases from J; bases unmatched to any gene: 0. CDR3 residues: CASSGTGTNEKLFF. The DNA of the CDR3 is TGTGCCAGCAGTGGGACAGGGACTAATGAAAAACTGTTTTTT.

V usage is TRBV10-3 and J usage is TRBJ2-1, with 9 nucleotides matching TRBD2. J lost 8 bases, V lost 6 bases, and 5 bases had no gene match. This CDR3 contains 13 residues. The germline V gene encodes CDR1 ENHRY and CDR2 SYGVKD. CDR3 nucleotides: TGTGCCATCAGCCTAGCGGGATACGATGAGCAGTTCTTC. Its translation is CAISLAGYDEQFF.

This clone has just a few counts. The chain uses TRBV5-1 and TRBJ2-1; TRBD1 might be the D (5 bases). The germline V gene encodes CDR1 SGHRS and CDR2 YFSETQ. This CDR3 is 15 amino acids long. V was pared by 0 bases and J by 9 bases, with 16 bases between. As DNA, the CDR3 is TGCGCCAGCAGCTTGGAGGTTGATGGGGCGATTGAGCAGTTCTTC. The encoded protein is CASSLEVDGAIEQFF. Full variable domain (rest looked up from reference TRBV5-1 and TRBJ2-1): KAGVTQTPRYLIKTRGQQVTLSCSPISGHRSVSWYQQTPGQGLQFLFEYFSETQRNKGNFPGRFSGRQFSNSRSEMNVSTLELGDSALYLCASSLEVDGAIEQFFGPGTRLTVL.

As concerns this clone: Other DNA sequences in the same sample also yield this CDR3. The V and J genes are TRBV7-9 and TRBJ1-5; D unresolved. The CDR3 is 13 amino acids. Trimming shortened V by 5 bases and J by 2 bases, and 7 bases separated the two germline ends. Germline V CDR1 and CDR2: SEHNR, FQNEAQ (reference sequence). CDR3 DNA sequence: TGTGCCAGCAGCCCCGGGGGCAATCAGCCCCAGCATTTT. Residues: CASSPGGNQPQHF.

V gene TRBV28 combines with J gene TRBJ2-3; 8 nucleotides match TRBD2. This CDR3 has 16 amino acids. Germline V gives CDR1 MDHEN, CDR2 SYDVKM. The V gene end was trimmed by 8 bases and the J gene end by 3 bases; junction bases not matched to a gene: 13. The CDR3 here is CASPPRPGLGTDTQYF. CDR3 in DNA: TGTGCCAGCCCTCCTCGGCCGGGACTAGGGACAGATACGCAGTATTTT.

The chain employs TRBV27 and TRBJ2-1; TRBD2 aligns across 7 bases. Germline CDR1 MNHEY, CDR2 SMNVEV (reference sequence). V was pared by 8 bases and J by 4 bases, with 5 bases of the junction left unmatched. This CDR3 contains 13 residues. The CDR3 bases are TGTGCCAGCGGGAGGGCAAGATACAATGAGCAGTTCTTC. Its protein product is CASGRARYNEQFF.

V and J are TRBV25-1 and TRBJ1-1, with D hard to call. V was shortened by 0 bases and J by 3 bases, with 14 bases between the two germline ends. This CDR3 has 16 amino acids. Germline lookup yields CDR1 MGHDK and CDR2 SYGVNS. This CDR3 reads CASSEYRYVGDTEAFF. The CDR3 DNA reads TGTGCCAGCAGTGAATATCGGTATGTCGGGGACACTGAAGCTTTCTTT.

The genes are TRBV5-1 and TRBJ2-5; weak D call: TRBD2 (6 bases). Trimming took 2 bases from V and 7 from J, leaving 24 bases between them. Germline V lookup: CDR1 SGHRS, CDR2 YFSETQ. This CDR3 region has 17 residues. CDR3 DNA: TGCGCCAGCAGCTTATTCCTTACCGGGACTCCCGAGGGGACCCAGTACTTC. This gives the protein CASSLFLTGTPEGTQYF.